The TCR beta chain described here comes from a study of human T cells and chemical hapten exposure. Study overall: Chiefly women, the patients showed alopecia areata, totalis or universalis.

Specified time point: patch test 1, 2 weeks after DPC sensitization. Indicated treatment: therapeutic diphenylcyclopropenone sensitization with weekly scalp DPC. Unfractionated whole blood yielded total RNA. Whole-study results and caveats: Alopecia in all donors means immunity may differ from healthy individuals.

This clonotype appeared many times. Its antigen remains unknown. Original processing methods: TCR counts had a median of around 94,000 per sample and spanned roughly 20,000 to 690,600. MiXCR, applied by TCRdb to the RACE reads, yields one record per CDR3 protein. TCRdb's processing, not the authors', yielded these V and J calls. Here the sample spans more than 150,000 distinct CDR3 sequences, 13% to 15% being singletons. CDR3 length equals 13 residues. V was trimmed by 5 bases and J by 5 bases, leaving 12 bases between them. Germline CDR1 is MNHEY and CDR2 is SVGEGT. The V gene is TRBV6-2 or TRBV6-3, the J gene TRBJ1-2, with D unresolved. This TCR derives from a woman younger than 45 with alopecia areata. Some clones in this sample may be carry-over from other donors' samples. The specimen was whole blood, collected in connection with sensitization to the hapten diphenylcyclopropenone (DPC). The CDR3 DNA reads TGTGCCAGCAGTCCCGAGCGATTTTATGGCTACACCTTC. Translated, it gives CASSPERFYGYTF.